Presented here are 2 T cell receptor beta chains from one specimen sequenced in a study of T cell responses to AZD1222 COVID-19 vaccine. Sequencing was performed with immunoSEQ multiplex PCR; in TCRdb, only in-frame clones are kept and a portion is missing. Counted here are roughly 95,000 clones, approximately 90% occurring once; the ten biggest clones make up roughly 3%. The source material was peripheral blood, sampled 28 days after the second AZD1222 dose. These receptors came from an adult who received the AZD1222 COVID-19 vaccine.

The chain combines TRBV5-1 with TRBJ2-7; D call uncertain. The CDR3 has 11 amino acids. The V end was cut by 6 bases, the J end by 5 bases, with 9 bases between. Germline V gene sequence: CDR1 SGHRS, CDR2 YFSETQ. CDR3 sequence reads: CASTEDDEQYF. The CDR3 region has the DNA TGCGCCAGCACCGAGGATGACGAGCAGTACTTC.

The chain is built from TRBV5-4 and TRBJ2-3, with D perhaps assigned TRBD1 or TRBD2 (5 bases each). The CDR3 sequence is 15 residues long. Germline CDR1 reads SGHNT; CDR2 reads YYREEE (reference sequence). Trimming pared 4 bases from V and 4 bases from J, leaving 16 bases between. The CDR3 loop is CASSTGDRLADTQYF. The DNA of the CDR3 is TGTGCCAGCAGCACCGGGGACCGACTGGCAGATACGCAGTATTTT.